The source of this T cell receptor (beta chain) is a study of cytomegalovirus exposure and HLA in healthy donors. Study results and limitations: The finding came from a later analysis; first-cohort TCR clusters tended to co-occur in the 95 to 150 validation repertoires.

From germline, CDR1 is MNHEY and CDR2 SVGAGI. With 5 bases clipped from V and 9 bases from J, the junction kept 7 bases outside the gene matches. The CDR3 has 14 amino acids. About this clone itself: No antigen is known for it.

Sequencing was performed with immunoSEQ multiplex PCR; in TCRdb, only in-frame clones are kept and a portion is missing. The sample contains 150,000 to 200,000 clones, around nine tenths of which appear only once. The material sequenced was PBMCs. V gene TRBV6-5 combines with J gene TRBJ1-6; 7 positions match TRBD1. This clonotype was sampled from a young woman in good health and CMV-seronegative. Here the CDR3 DNA reads TGTGCCAGCAGTACAGGGGCGCTGGCTTCACCCCTCCACTTT. This encodes CASSTGALASPLHF.